The 21 T cell receptor beta chains below all came from one sample that was sequenced in a study of blood T cell repertoires in COVID-19. The table came from immunoSEQ multiplex PCR; TCRdb's copy has only in-frame clones and leaves some out. Of roughly 430,000 clones in the sample, nearly 90% were seen once. The sample consisted of PBMCs or T cells enriched from blood (not recorded which). These receptors all come from a woman in her forties with acute COVID-19.

The V call is TRBV18, the J call TRBJ2-5; 9 bases map to TRBD1. This CDR3 region has 15 residues. The germline V gene encodes CDR1 KGHSH and CDR2 LQKENI. Unmatched junction bases numbered 9, after V lost 6 bases and J lost 4 bases. In nucleotides, the CDR3 is TGTGCCAGCTCGGACTTACAGGGGGCGCGAGAGACCCAGTACTTC. Amino acids: CASSDLQGARETQYF.

The chain uses TRBV5-6 and TRBJ1-1; TRBD1 might be the D (5 bases). Germline CDR1 SGHDT, CDR2 YYEEEE. V lost 2 bases, J lost 2 bases, and 10 bases lay in between. The CDR3 has 14 residues. Here the CDR3 DNA reads TGTGCCAGCAGCTTTGGCCAGGGCAACACTGAAGCTTTCTTT. Translation: CASSFGQGNTEAFF.

The rearrangement uses TRBV6-5 and TRBJ1-2; D remains unclear. Germline V gene sequence: CDR1 MNHEY, CDR2 SVGAGI. The CDR3 extends over 15 amino acids. Trimming left V 0 bases short and J 6 bases short, with 14 bases between. The CDR3 DNA follows: TGTGCCAGCAGTTACTCTACGAGGGTATGGGATGGCTACACCTTC. Translation gives CASSYSTRVWDGYTF.

This rearrangement joins TRBV2 to TRBJ2-7, with 10 nucleotides matching TRBD1. J was trimmed by 3 bases and V by 7 bases; bases with no gene match: 3. Looked up from germline, CDR1 is SNHLY and CDR2 is FYNNEI. The CDR3 is made up of 13 amino acids. CDR3 in amino acids: CASIGTGDYEQYF. Here the CDR3 DNA reads TGTGCCAGCATCGGGACAGGGGACTACGAGCAGTACTTC.

The sample holds one count of this clone. The chain has TRBV10-3 and TRBJ1-4, with 7 bases fitting TRBD1. Germline trimming cut 6 bases from V and 0 bases from J; bases unmatched to any gene: 7. The CDR3 has 16 amino acids. Germline V gene lookup returns CDR1 ENHRY and CDR2 SYGVKD. DNA for the CDR3: TGTGCCATCAGCGAGACAGGGAAGGCAACTAATGAAAAACTGTTTTTT. Its translation is CAISETGKATNEKLFF.

The chain employs TRBV5-1 and TRBJ2-1, with 9 bases matching TRBD1. Germline values: CDR1 SGHRS, CDR2 YFSETQ. V lost 3 bases and J lost 4; bases outside the gene matches: 8. This CDR3 has 16 amino acids. The chain's CDR3 is CASSWAGTGLYNEQFF. DNA for the CDR3: TGCGCCAGCAGCTGGGCCGGGACAGGGCTTTACAATGAGCAGTTCTTC.

This sequence joins TRBV5-4 and TRBJ1-2; D is possibly TRBD1 (5 bases). The CDR3 extends over 15 amino acids. Germline CDR1 SGHNT, CDR2 YYREEE (reference sequence). Trimming pared 3 bases from V and 4 bases from J, leaving 16 bases between. CDR3 in DNA: TGTGCCAGCAGCTCGATCGCAGGGCCGGGCTATGGCTACACCTTC. Its translation is CASSSIAGPGYGYTF. Full variable domain (outside the CDR3, taken from reference TRBV5-4 and TRBJ1-2): ETGVTQSPTHLIKTRGQQVTLRCSSQSGHNTVSWYQQALGQGPQFIFQYYREEENGRGNFPPRFSGLQFPNYSSELNVNALELDDSALYLCASSSIAGPGYGYTFGSGTRLTVV.

This clone was recorded once. The chain couples TRBV5-6 to TRBJ2-2; 8 nucleotides line up with TRBD2. Germline V gene data show CDR1 as SGHDT and CDR2 as YYEEEE. This CDR3 is 16 amino acids long. V dropped 0 bases and J dropped 2; count of bases not matched to a gene: 3. The CDR3 loop is CASSLGGGLNTGELFF. In nucleotides, the CDR3 is TGTGCCAGCAGCTTGGGCGGGGGGCTTAACACCGGGGAGCTGTTTTTT. The full variable domain, its missing parts supplied by reference TRBV5-6 and TRBJ2-2, is DAGVTQSPTHLIKTRGQQVTLRCSPKSGHDTVSWYQQALGQGPQFIFQYYEEEERQRGNFPDRFSGHQFPNYSSELNVNALLLGDSALYLCASSLGGGLNTGELFFGEGSRLTVL.

The sample holds one count of this clone. The genes are TRBV24-1 and TRBJ2-3; possible D gene TRBD2, 5 bases. This CDR3 contains 18 residues. Germline CDR1 is KGHDR and CDR2 is SFDVKD. Trimming removed 3 bases at V and 0 bases at J, with 18 bases between. The CDR3 DNA reads as TGTGCCACCAGTGATAGCGGTAGGGTTGGAATTAGCACAGATACGCAGTATTTT. This gives the protein CATSDSGRVGISTDTQYF.

J is TRBJ2-1 and V is TRBV5-5; tentatively, D is TRBD2 (5 bases). The CDR3 length is 13 residues. In germline, CDR1 is SGHKS, CDR2 YYEKEE (reference sequence). Trimming took off 0 bases at V and 9 bases at J, with 10 bases between the two ends. The CDR3 region has the DNA TGTGCCAGCAGCTTGGCCTCTAGCAGTGAGCAGTTCTTC. Protein: CASSLASSSEQFF.

The chain has TRBV24-1 and TRBJ1-5, with D unclear. Germline values: CDR1 KGHDR, CDR2 SFDVKD. The CDR3 spans 14 residues. The V gene lost 6 bases and the J gene lost 3 bases, with 11 bases spanning the gap. CDR3 bases: TGTGCCACCAGTCGCGGCTCCGTCAATCAGCCCCAGCATTTT. It codes for CATSRGSVNQPQHF.

This sequence joins TRBV7-8 and TRBJ1-6, with 7 bases aligning to TRBD1. Germline V gene sequence: CDR1 SGHVS, CDR2 FQNEAQ. Germline trimming cut 5 bases from V and 6 bases from J; bases unmatched to any gene: 10. This CDR3 has 16 residues. CDR3 nucleotide sequence: TGTGCCAGCAGCACCACGAGGGGGCTTAGTAATTCACCCCTCCACTTT. Protein sequence: CASSTTRGLSNSPLHF.

The gene calls are TRBV7-6 and TRBJ2-2; tentative D call: TRBD2 (5 bases). The CDR3 is made up of 13 amino acids. V lost 1 base to trimming and J lost 6 bases, with 6 bases between them. Looked up from germline, CDR1 is SGHVS and CDR2 is FNYEAQ. CDR3 amino acids: CASSLVGAGELFF. The CDR3 nucleotides read TGTGCCAGCAGCTTAGTCGGGGCCGGGGAGCTGTTTTTT.

The chain recombines TRBV6-5 with TRBJ1-4; no clear D gene. The V end lost 6 bases, the J end lost 7 bases, and 15 bases lay between the germline ends. The CDR3 is made up of 14 amino acids. From germline, CDR1 is MNHEY and CDR2 SVGAGI. CDR3 sequence reads: CASSVLNSGEKLFF. CDR3 bases: TGTGCCAGCAGCGTTCTCAACTCCGGTGAAAAACTGTTTTTT.

V gene TRBV19 combines with J gene TRBJ1-1; 7 bases are shared with TRBD1. V trimming: 4 bases; J trimming: 3 bases; junction bases outside the gene matches: 5. CDR1 is LNHDA and CDR2 is SQIVND in the germline V gene (reference sequence). The CDR3 has 14 residues. The CDR3 nucleotides read TGTGCCAGTAGTAATCAGGGGGACTACACTGAAGCTTTCTTT. Its translation: CASSNQGDYTEAFF.

The CDR3 region has the DNA TGTGCCAGAGGACAGGGCCACTCTGGAAACACCATATATTTT. Its translation: CARGQGHSGNTIYF. The chain recombines TRBV19 with TRBJ1-3; the match to TRBD1 covers 8 bases. CDR3 length equals 14 residues. Germline CDR1 LNHDA, CDR2 SQIVND (reference sequence). The ends lost 9 bases at V and 0 bases at J; junction bases unmatched: 4.

The gene calls are TRBV2 and TRBJ2-3, with 9 positions matching TRBD2. Germline values: CDR1 SNHLY, CDR2 FYNNEI. There are 15 residues in the CDR3. V was clipped by 3 bases and J by 1 base; unmatched bases: 2. In DNA form, the CDR3 reads TGTGCCAGCAGTGATAGCGGGGGTGGCACAGATACGCAGTATTTT. Its translation is CASSDSGGGTDTQYF.

This clone was detected once. The chain is built from TRBV23-1 and TRBJ2-2, with 10 bases lining up with TRBD1. TRBV23-1 is known as an ORF, though its function is uncertain. Germline trimming cut 3 bases from V and 4 bases from J; bases unmatched to any gene: 8. This CDR3 comprises 17 residues. CDR3 residues: CASSQPPGQGCTGELFF. CDR3 nucleotides: TGCGCCAGCAGTCAGCCTCCGGGACAGGGGTGCACCGGGGAGCTGTTTTTT.

The V gene is TRBV7-9, the J gene TRBJ2-1; 9 nucleotides match TRBD2. V lost 3 bases, J lost 8 bases, and 8 bases stayed unmatched. This CDR3 is 15 amino acids long. Germline V CDR1 and CDR2: SEHNR, FQNEAQ (reference sequence). The CDR3, as DNA: TGTGCCAGCAGCTTCGGGCGGGGGGGCATGGATGAGCAGTTCTTC. It specifies CASSFGRGGMDEQFF. Full variable domain (rest looked up from reference TRBV7-9 and TRBJ2-1): DTGVSQNPRHKITKRGQNVTFRCDPISEHNRLYWYRQTLGQGPEFLTYFQNEAQLEKSRLLSDRFSAERPKGSFSTLEIQRTEQGDSAMYLCASSFGRGGMDEQFFGPGTRLTVL.

This clone was observed once. CDR3 region: CASSPVAGDTYEQYF. The CDR3 DNA follows: TGTGCCAGCTCACCGGTGGCAGGGGATACCTACGAGCAGTACTTC. The chain is built from TRBV18 and TRBJ2-7; possibly TRBD1 for D (6 bases). Germline V gene lookup returns CDR1 KGHSH and CDR2 LQKENI. The CDR3 loop spans 15 amino acids. V was clipped by 3 bases and J by 2 bases, with 14 bases between them.

This chain uses TRBV4-1 with TRBJ1-3; D gene ambiguous. Germline V CDR1 and CDR2: MGHRA, YSYEKL. V was cut by 8 bases and J by 4 bases, with 6 bases left in between. The CDR3 consists of 11 residues. The CDR3 region has the DNA TGCGCCAGCGTCTCCGGAAACACCATATATTTT. Encoded protein: CASVSGNTIYF.